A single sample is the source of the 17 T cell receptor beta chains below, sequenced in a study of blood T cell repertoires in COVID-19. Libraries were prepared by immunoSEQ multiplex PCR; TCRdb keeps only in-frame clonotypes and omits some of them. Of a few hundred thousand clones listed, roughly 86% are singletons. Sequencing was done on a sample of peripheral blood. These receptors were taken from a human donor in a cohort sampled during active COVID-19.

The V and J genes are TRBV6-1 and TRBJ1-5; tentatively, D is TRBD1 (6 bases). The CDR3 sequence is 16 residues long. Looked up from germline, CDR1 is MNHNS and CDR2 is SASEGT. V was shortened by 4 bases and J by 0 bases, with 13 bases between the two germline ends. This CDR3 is CASSGGGPNSNQPQHF. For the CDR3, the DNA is TGTGCCAGCAGTGGGGGGGGGCCGAATAGCAATCAGCCCCAGCATTTT.

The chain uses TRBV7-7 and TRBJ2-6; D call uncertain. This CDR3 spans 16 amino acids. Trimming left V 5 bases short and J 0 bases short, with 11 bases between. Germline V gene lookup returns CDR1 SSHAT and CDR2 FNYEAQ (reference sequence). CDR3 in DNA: TGTGCCAGCAGCCCACTCCCTTCCTCTGGGGCCAACGTCCTGACTTTC. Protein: CASSPLPSSGANVLTF.

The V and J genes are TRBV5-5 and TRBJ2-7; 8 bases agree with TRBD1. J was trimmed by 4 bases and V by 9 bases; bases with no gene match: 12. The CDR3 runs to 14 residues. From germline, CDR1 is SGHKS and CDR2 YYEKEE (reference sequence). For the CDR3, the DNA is TGTGCCACCGCGAAAGCGACAGGGGAGTACGAGCAGTACTTC. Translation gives CATAKATGEYEQYF.

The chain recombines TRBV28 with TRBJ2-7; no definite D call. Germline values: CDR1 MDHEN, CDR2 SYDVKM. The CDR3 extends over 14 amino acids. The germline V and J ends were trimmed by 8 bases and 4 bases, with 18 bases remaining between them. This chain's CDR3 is CASGQTVDVYEQYF. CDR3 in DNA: TGTGCCAGCGGTCAAACAGTGGATGTATACGAGCAGTACTTC.

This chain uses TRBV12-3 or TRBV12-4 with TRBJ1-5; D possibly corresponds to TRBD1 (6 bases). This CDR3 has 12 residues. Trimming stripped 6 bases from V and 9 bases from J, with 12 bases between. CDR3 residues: CASSQLGGPQHF. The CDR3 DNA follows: TGTGCCAGCAGCCAGTTAGGGGGGCCCCAGCATTTT.

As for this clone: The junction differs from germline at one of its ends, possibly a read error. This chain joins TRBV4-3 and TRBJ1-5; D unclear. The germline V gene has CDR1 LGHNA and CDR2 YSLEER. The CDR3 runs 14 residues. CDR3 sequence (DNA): TGCGCCAGCAGCCCCACGAACCAGGACTCCGTTCAGGATTTT. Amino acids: CASSPTNQDSVQDF.

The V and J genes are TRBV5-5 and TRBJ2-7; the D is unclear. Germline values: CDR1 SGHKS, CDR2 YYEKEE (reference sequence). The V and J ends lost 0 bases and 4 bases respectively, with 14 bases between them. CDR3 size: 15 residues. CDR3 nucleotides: TGTGCCAGCAGCTTGGCCGACATGGGCCGGTACGAGCAGTACTTC. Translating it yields CASSLADMGRYEQYF.

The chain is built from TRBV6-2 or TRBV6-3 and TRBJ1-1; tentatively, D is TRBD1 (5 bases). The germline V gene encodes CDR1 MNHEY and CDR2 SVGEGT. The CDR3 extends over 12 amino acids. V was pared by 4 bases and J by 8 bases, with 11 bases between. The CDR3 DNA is TGTGCCAGCAGTTCGCCAGGGAGGGAAGCTTTCTTT. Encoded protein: CASSSPGREAFF.

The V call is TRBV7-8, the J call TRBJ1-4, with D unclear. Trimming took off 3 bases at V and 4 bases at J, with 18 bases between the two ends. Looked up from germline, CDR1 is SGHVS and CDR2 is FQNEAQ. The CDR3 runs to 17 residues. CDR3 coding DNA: TGTGCCAGCAGCTTCATTCGGGTCCCCGCAAGTAATGAAAAACTGTTTTTT. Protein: CASSFIRVPASNEKLFF.

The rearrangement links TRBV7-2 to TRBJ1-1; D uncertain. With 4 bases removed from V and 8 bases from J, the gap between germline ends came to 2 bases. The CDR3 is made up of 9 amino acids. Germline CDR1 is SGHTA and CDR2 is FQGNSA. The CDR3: CASSSEAFF. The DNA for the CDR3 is TGTGCCAGCAGCTCGGAAGCTTTCTTT.

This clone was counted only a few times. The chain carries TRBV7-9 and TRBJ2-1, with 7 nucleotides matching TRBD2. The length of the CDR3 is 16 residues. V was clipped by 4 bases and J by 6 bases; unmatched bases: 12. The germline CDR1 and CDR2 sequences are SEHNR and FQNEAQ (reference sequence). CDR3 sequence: CASSYPGLRGVNEQFF. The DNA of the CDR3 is TGTGCCAGCAGCTACCCTGGTCTCCGGGGGGTCAATGAGCAGTTCTTC.

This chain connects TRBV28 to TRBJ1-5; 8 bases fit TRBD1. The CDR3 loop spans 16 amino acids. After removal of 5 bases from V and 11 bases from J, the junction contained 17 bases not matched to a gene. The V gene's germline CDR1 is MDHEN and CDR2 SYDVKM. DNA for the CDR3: TGTGCCAGCAGTGCCACCGGGACAGGCGAGCCCAGATCCCAGCATTTT. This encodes CASSATGTGEPRSQHF.

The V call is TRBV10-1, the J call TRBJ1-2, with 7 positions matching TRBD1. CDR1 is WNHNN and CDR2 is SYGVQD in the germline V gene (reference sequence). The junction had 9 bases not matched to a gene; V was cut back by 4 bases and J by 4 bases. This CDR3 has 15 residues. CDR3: CASSAGTENSYGYTF. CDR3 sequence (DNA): TGCGCCAGCAGTGCCGGGACAGAAAACAGCTATGGCTACACCTTC.

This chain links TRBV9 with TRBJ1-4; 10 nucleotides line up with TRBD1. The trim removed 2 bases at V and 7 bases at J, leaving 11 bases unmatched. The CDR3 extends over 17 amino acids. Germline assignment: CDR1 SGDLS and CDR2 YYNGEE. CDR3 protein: CASSVDRGARLGEKLFF. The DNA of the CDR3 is TGTGCCAGCAGCGTGGACAGGGGGGCCCGGCTAGGTGAAAAACTGTTTTTT.

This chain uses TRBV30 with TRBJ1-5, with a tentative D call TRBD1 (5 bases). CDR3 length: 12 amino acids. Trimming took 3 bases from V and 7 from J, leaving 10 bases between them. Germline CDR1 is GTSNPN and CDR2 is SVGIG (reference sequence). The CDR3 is CAWSPGYQPQHF. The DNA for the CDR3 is TGTGCCTGGAGCCCAGGGTACCAGCCCCAGCATTTT.

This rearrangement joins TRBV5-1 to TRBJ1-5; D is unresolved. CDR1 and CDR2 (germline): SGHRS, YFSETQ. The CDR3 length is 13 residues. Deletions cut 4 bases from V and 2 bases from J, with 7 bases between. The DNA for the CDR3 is TGCGCCAGCAGCCTCACGGGCAATCAGCCCCAGCATTTT. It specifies CASSLTGNQPQHF.

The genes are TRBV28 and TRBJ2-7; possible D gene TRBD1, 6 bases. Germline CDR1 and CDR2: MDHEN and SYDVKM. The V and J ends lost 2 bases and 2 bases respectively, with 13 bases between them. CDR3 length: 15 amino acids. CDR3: CASSLDLAGAYEQYF. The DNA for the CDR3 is TGTGCCAGCAGTTTAGACTTGGCAGGGGCCTACGAGCAGTACTTC.